This entry features one T cell receptor (beta chain) sequence. The antigen this receptor binds is unknown. There are no base qualities to consult, and no much larger clone falls within one base. One collaborating source in Seattle enrolled patients while the patients were actively infected and followed the patients over time throughout the course of disease. Whole blood was collected in K2EDTA tubes by collaborating institutions according to the institutions' own protocols. For TCRbeta analysis, collaborators shipped samples as frozen whole blood, isolated PBMCs, or DNA extracted from either of those sample types. TCRbeta CDR3 regions were amplified from genomic DNA by means of the immunoSEQ Assay, a bias-controlled multiplex PCR. In the source study's methods: Nucleated cell counts per sample were estimated from amplification of reference gene primers within the assay. To quantify the absolute abundance of each unique TCRbeta CDR3 rearrangement, sequence reads were collapsed and filtered. For each sample, productive Simpson clonality was calculated by taking the square root of Simpson's diversity index across productive rearrangements. TCRdb took this table from immuneACCESS and kept in-frame rearrangements with V and J called. Such tables lack part of the clones; where checked against another copy, unresolved V genes explain under half of the gap, and the rest is unexplained. V, J and clone size are taken as reported in that table, and D and trimming were inferred from the DNA itself. For this sample the table gives about 530,000 clones, of which 70% to 90% were detected only once. The ten biggest clones cover 7.8% of the sample.

This specimen belongs to a study of blood T cell repertoires in COVID-19 (dated by TCRdb to 2019 to 2021). With regard to the full study: Collaborator samples came from the United States, Italy and Spain and covered acute and convalescent phases of COVID-19. The prospective study material was composed of cDNA or gDNA derived from T cells, B-cell-depleted T cells, or PBMCs. Subjects who had been exposed to COVID-19, were actively infected with it, or had recovered from it provided the deeply sampled blood TCRbeta repertoires that made up the dataset. A freely available public database, intended as a resource for researchers studying the immune response to SARS-CoV-2, is where the repertoires were released. The samples were drawn from two sources: the first 160 participants of the ongoing ImmuneRACE study, and 1,200 or so subjects contributed by 6 global collaborators. Sample metadata almost always included a de-identified subject ID, COVID-19 status, age in years and sex. Where HLA class I and class II types were available, the types were taken from metadata supplied by the sample provider, not from assay-based typing. Summary of the overall study and its limitations: The quantity of clinical and demographic metadata differed by source and by participant and was supplied without curation.

Here V drops 5 bases and J drops 10 bases, and the junction holds 9 bases not matched to any gene. The germline V gene sets CDR1 to SGHRS and CDR2 to YFSETQ. Measured from the cysteine to the phenylalanine, the CDR3 is 14 residues long. Just CDR3 DNA is preserved here, 42 bases in frame from base 1. The receptor's source is a woman aged 45-65 years with COVID-19, enrolled during active disease. The sequenced sample consisted of peripheral blood. The V and J genes are TRBV5-1 and TRBJ1-6, with 7 bases aligning to TRBD1. The DNA sequence is TGCGCCAGCAGTACGACAGGGAAAGGCTCACCCCTCCACTTT. Its protein product is CASSTTGKGSPLHF. When the CDR3 is completed using the reference TRBV5-1 and TRBJ1-6 genes on either side, the full variable domain is KAGVTQTPRYLIKTRGQQVTLSCSPISGHRSVSWYQQTPGQGLQFLFEYFSETQRNKGNFPGRFSGRQFSNSRSEMNVSTLELGDSALYLCASSTTGKGSPLHFGNGTRLTVT.